This T cell receptor (beta chain) was retrieved from a study of vaccination effects on CD4 cells after COVID-19 (dated by TCRdb to between 2021 and 2023). Looking at the study overall: Each participant got two doses of an mRNA SARS-CoV-2 vaccine, either BNT162b2 or mRNA-1273. Pre-vaccine samples from a couple of convalescent patients were drawn 16 days and one week before the first dose, 142 and 148 days after COVID-19 diagnosis. SARS-CoV-2 spike-specific CD4+ TCR repertoires from before and after mRNA vaccination were compared in COVID-19 convalescent patients and in infection-naive vaccine recipients. A total of 9 to 11 COVID-19 convalescent patients and a handful of SARS-CoV-2-naive healthy vaccine recipients were included in the full study. Cultures from other donors in the study were sequenced using the Oncomine TCR Beta short-read assay on an Illumina iSeq 100. Results the study describes overall, beyond this receptor: The study was limited by a small number of convalescent patients, and early post-infection timepoints were lacking. In convalescent patients, the post-vaccine spike-reactive repertoire was composed mainly of new vaccine-induced clones that were largely distinct from infection-induced clones. Both infection-induced and vaccine-induced clones contracted markedly at late post-vaccination timepoints, which is consistent with waning T cell responses.

On this clone: No antigen is known for it. It has no much larger one-base neighbor in the sample; base qualities were not kept.

Preparation of the library involved the immunoSEQ multiplex PCR assay. DNA from the cultured, isolated CD4+ T cells was subjected to TCR beta CDR3 sequencing. The authors' analysis ran thus. Non-productive TCR sequences were removed and reads were trimmed to the CDR3 region, keeping CDR3s of at least 7 amino acids. The MANAFEST web app was used to identify antigen-specific clonotypes by comparing expansion in peptide wells with expansion in reference cultures. To count as positive, a clone had to show expansion at FDR<0.05 compared with the reference and with all other wells, an odds ratio above 5, and a frequency above 0.1% in two replicate wells. Cross-reactive clonotypes were defined as significantly expanded in SARS-CoV-2 spike wells and in at least one common cold coronavirus spike condition. Levenshtein distance calculated with the stringdist R package was used to assess CDR3 similarity, and unrooted trees were constructed with ape in R 3.6.1. Held by TCRdb, this immuneACCESS table contains in-frame sequences only and omits some clones. Under half of the omission traces to an unresolved V gene where checked; the cause of the rest is unknown. That table is the source of V, J and clone size, and D and trimming were worked out from the DNA. This sample is represented by 55,000 to 90,000 clones; over 60% of them were singletons. The ten largest account for 5% to 6% of the sample.

The ViraFEST assay stimulated PBMC with viral peptide pools and then used TCR sequencing to identify antigen-specific CD4+ T cell clonotypes by expansion. After more than 9 days of culture, CD4+ T cells were isolated with the EasySep CD4+ T cell isolation kit. PCR-confirmed SARS-CoV-2 infection had occurred in convalescent patients between March and December 2020, before the Alpha, Beta and Delta variants emerged in the United States. Some 2.2 million PBMC per well were cultured in IMDM with around 5% human AB serum, roughly 10 IU/ml IL-2 and gentamicin, plus 10 ug/ml peptides. An HIV-1 Nef peptide pool was used as the negative control culture condition. Half of the culture medium was replaced with fresh IL-2-containing medium on days 3 and 7. Each peptide stimulation condition was cultured in triplicate wells unless otherwise noted. PBMC were separated from whole blood using Ficoll-Paque Plus gradient centrifugation and were then either cryopreserved at -140C or used fresh. The QIAamp micro DNA kit was used to extract genomic DNA from the cultured CD4+ T cells.

Including the terminal cysteine and phenylalanine, the CDR3 comprises 13 residues. Only CDR3 DNA is held: 39 bases, read in frame from base 1. CDR1 MGHDK and CDR2 SYGVNS were looked up in the germline V gene. V loses 5 bases of germline sequence and J loses 6 bases, and the interval between the two ends is 10 bases. Specimen: CD4+ T cells from PBMCs cultured with HIV peptides, collected before COVID-19 vaccination. The cell subset or site tag for this specimen amounts to: HIV-1 Nef peptide pool negative control/reference culture. This TCR was recovered from a human donor who had a prior SARS-CoV-2 infection. The rearrangement combines TRBV25-1 with TRBJ2-2; the D gene is perhaps TRBD1, on 5 matching bases. In nucleotide form, the sequence is TGTGCCAGCAGTCCCCCAGGGTCCGGGGAGCTGTTTTTT. Its protein is CASSPPGSGELFF. This CDR3, with the reference TRBV25-1 and TRBJ2-2 proteins standing in past its ends, gives the full variable domain EADIYQTPRYLVIGTGKKITLECSQTMGHDKMYWYQQDPGMELHLIHYSYGVNSTEKGDLSSESTVSRIRTEHFPLTLESARPSHTSQYLCASSPPGSGELFFGEGSRLTVL.